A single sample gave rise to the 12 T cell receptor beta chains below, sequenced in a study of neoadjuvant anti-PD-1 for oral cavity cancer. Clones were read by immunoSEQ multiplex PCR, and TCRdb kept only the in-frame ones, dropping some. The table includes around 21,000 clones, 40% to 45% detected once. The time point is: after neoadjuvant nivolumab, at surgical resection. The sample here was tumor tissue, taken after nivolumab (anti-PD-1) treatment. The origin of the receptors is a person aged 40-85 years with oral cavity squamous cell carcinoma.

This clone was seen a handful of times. DNA of the CDR3: TGTGCCAGCAGTGAAGAGGGAACCGCTGAAGCTTTCTTT. Its protein product is CASSEEGTAEAFF. This sequence joins TRBV2 and TRBJ1-1; unclear D gene. Germline V gives CDR1 SNHLY, CDR2 FYNNEI. The germline V and J ends were trimmed by 1 base and 6 bases, with 9 bases remaining between them. The CDR3 totals 13 residues.

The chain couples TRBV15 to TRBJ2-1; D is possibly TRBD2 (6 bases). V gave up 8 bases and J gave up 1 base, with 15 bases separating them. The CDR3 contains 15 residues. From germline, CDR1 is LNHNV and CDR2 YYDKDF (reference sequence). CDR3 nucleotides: TGTGCCACCGGATGGGGGGTAGGGTCCTACAATGAGCAGTTCTTC. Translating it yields CATGWGVGSYNEQFF. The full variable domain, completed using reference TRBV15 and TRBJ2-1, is DAMVIQNPRYQVTQFGKPVTLSCSQTLNHNVMYWYQQKSSQAPKLLFHYYDKDFNNEADTPDNFQSRRPNTSFCFLDIRSPGLGDTAMYLCATGWGVGSYNEQFFGPGTRLTVL.

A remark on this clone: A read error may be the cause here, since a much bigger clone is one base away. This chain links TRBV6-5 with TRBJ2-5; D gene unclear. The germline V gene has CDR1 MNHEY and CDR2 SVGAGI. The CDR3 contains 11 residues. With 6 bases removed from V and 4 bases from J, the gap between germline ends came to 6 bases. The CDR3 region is CASSFGETQYF. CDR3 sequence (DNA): TGTGCCAGCAGCTTCGGAGAGACCCAGTACTTC.

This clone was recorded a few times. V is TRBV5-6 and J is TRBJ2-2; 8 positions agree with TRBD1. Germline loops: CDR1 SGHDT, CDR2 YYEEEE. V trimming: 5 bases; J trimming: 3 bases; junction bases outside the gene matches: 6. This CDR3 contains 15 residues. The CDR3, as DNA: TGTGCCAGCAGTCGCGACAGGGGTTACACCGGGGAGCTGTTTTTT. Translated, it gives CASSRDRGYTGELFF.

Here the CDR3 reads CASSPSGHTQYF. CDR3 sequence (DNA): TGTGCCAGCAGCCCCTCGGGGCATACGCAGTATTTT. V usage is TRBV27 and J usage is TRBJ2-3; D may be TRBD1 or TRBD2 (5 bases each). CDR1 and CDR2 from the germline V gene are MNHEY and SMNVEV (reference sequence). V dropped 6 bases and J dropped 7 bases, with 11 bases sitting between them. The CDR3 loop spans 12 amino acids.

The CDR3 nucleotides read TGTGCCAGCAGCCCACGGGAGGGTACCTACGAGCAGTACTTC. This encodes CASSPREGTYEQYF. The chain uses TRBV9 and TRBJ2-7, with TRBD2 matching over 8 bases. V trimming: 4 bases; J trimming: 2 bases; junction bases outside the gene matches: 5. Germline CDR1 is SGDLS and CDR2 is YYNGEE. CDR3 length: 14 amino acids.

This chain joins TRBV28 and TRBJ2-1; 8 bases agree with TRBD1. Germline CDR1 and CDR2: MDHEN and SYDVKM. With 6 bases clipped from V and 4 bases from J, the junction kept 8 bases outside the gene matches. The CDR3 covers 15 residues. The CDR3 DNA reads TGTGCCAGCAGAGGGCTTGGACAGGGATACAATGAGCAGTTCTTC. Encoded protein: CASRGLGQGYNEQFF.

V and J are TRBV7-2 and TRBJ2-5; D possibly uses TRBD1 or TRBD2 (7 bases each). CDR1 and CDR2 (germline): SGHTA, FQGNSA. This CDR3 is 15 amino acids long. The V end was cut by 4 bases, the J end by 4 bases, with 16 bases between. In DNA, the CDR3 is TGTGCCAGCAGCTCGACTCCCAGGGGGGGAGAGACCCAGTACTTC. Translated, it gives CASSSTPRGGETQYF.

The chain's CDR3 is CASSLTGKEQYF. The CDR3 bases are TGTGCCAGTAGTTTGACAGGGAAGGAGCAGTACTTC. The rearrangement uses TRBV19 and TRBJ2-7, with 7 bases lining up with TRBD1. Germline V gives CDR1 LNHDA, CDR2 SQIVND (reference sequence). The trim removed 5 bases at V and 7 bases at J, leaving 5 bases unmatched. The CDR3 consists of 12 residues.

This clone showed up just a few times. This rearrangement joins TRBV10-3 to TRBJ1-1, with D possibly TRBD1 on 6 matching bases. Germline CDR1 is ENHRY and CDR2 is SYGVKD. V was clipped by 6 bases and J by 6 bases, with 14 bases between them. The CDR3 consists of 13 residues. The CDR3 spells CAIRKDRPAEAFF. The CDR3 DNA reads TGTGCCATCAGGAAAGACAGGCCGGCTGAAGCTTTCTTT.

The DNA of the CDR3 is TGTGCCAGTAGTATAGATAGAATGAGTGGTTCACCCCTCCACTTT. This sequence encodes CASSIDRMSGSPLHF. The V call is TRBV19, the J call TRBJ1-6; D remains ambiguous. CDR3 size: 15 residues. V lost 0 bases and J lost 9, with 12 bases in between. Germline CDR1 LNHDA, CDR2 SQIVND (reference sequence).

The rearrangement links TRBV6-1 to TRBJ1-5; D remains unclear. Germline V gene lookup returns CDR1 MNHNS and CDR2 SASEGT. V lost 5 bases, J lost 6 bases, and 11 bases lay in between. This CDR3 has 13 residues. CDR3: CASSPRTGQPQHF. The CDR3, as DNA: TGTGCCAGCAGTCCGCGGACCGGTCAGCCCCAGCATTTT.